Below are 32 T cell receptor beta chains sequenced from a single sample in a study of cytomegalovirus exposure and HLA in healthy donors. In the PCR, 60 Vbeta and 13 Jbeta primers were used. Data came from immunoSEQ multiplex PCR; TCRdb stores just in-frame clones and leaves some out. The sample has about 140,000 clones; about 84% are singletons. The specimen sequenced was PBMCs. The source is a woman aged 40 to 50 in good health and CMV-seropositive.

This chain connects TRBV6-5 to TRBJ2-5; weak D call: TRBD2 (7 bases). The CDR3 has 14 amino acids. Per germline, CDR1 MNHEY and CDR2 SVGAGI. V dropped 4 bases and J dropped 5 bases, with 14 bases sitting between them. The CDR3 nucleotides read TGTGCCAGCAGTTCCCGGGGGGCGGGGGAGACCCAGTACTTC. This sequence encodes CASSSRGAGETQYF.

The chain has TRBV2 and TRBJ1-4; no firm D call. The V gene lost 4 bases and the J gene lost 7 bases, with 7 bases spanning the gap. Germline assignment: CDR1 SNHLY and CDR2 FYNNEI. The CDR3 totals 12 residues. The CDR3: CASSAFSEKLFF. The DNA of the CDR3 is TGTGCCAGCAGTGCGTTCTCTGAAAAACTGTTTTTT.

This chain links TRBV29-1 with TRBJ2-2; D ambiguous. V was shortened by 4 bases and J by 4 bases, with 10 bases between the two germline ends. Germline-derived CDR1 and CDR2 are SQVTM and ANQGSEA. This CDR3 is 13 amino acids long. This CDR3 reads CSVAVTLTGELFF. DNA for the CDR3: TGCAGCGTTGCGGTAACCCTCACCGGGGAGCTGTTTTTT.

DNA of the CDR3: TGCAGCGCTGCACTAGCGACGGGAAACATTCAGTACTTC. Translated, it gives CSAALATGNIQYF. The chain combines TRBV29-1 with TRBJ2-4; TRBD2 aligns across 7 bases. The V and J ends lost 7 bases and 6 bases, in that order; junction bases with no gene match: 9. Germline-derived CDR1 and CDR2 are SQVTM and ANQGSEA. CDR3 size: 13 residues.

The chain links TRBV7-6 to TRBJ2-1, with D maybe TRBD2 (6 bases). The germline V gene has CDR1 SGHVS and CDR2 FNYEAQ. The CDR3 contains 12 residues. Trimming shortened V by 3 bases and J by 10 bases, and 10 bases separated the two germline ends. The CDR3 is CASSFLEGEQFF. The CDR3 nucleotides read TGTGCCAGCAGCTTCCTGGAGGGCGAGCAGTTCTTC.

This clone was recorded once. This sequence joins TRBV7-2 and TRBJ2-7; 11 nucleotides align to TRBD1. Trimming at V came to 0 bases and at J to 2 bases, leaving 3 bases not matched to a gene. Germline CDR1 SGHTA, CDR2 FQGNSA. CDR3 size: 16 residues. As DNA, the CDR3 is TGTGCCAGCAGCTTAGCCGGGACAGGGGGAACCTACGAGCAGTACTTC. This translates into CASSLAGTGGTYEQYF.

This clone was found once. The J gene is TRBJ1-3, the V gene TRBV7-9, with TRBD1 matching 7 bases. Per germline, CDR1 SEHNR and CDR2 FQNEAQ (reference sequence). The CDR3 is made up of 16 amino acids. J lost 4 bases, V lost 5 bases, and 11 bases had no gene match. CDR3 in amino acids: CASSDDTGELGNTIYF. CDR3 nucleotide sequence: TGTGCCAGCAGCGACGATACAGGGGAATTAGGAAACACCATATATTTT. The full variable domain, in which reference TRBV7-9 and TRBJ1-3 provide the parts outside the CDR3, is DTGVSQNPRHKITKRGQNVTFRCDPISEHNRLYWYRQTLGQGPEFLTYFQNEAQLEKSRLLSDRFSAERPKGSFSTLEIQRTEQGDSAMYLCASSDDTGELGNTIYFGEGSWLTVV.

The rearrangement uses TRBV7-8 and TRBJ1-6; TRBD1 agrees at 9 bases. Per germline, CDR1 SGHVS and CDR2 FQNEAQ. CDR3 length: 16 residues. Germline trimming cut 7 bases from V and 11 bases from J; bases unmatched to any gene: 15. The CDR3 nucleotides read TGTGCCAGCACCCAACGAAAGGGACAGGGTTCGGCACCCCTCCACTTT. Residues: CASTQRKGQGSAPLHF.

Here the CDR3 reads CASSTGGAGANVLTF. The CDR3 DNA is TGTGCCAGCAGTACGGGGGGAGCTGGGGCCAACGTCCTGACTTTC. J is TRBJ2-6 and V is TRBV28; 7 bases agree with TRBD2. Unmatched junction bases numbered 3, after V lost 5 bases and J lost 2 bases. Germline CDR1 is MDHEN and CDR2 is SYDVKM. The CDR3 is 15 amino acids.

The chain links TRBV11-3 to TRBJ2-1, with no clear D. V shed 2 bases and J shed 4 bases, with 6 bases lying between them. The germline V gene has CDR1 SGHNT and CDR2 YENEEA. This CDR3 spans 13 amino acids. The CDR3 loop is CASSLSHYNEQFF. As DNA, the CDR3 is TGTGCCAGCAGCTTAAGCCATTACAATGAGCAGTTCTTC.

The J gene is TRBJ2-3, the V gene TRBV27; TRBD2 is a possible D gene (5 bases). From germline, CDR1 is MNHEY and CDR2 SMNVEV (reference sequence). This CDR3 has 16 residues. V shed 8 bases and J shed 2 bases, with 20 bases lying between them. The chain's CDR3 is CASSRYWGDSTDTQYF. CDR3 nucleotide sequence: TGTGCCAGCTCACGTTATTGGGGAGACTCCACAGATACGCAGTATTTT.

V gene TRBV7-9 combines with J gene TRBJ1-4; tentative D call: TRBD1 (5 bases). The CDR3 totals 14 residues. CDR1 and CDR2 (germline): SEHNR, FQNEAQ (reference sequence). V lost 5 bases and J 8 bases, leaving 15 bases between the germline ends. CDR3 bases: TGTGCCAGCAGCCGGTTAAGGGGTACCGAAAAACTGTTTTTT. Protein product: CASSRLRGTEKLFF.

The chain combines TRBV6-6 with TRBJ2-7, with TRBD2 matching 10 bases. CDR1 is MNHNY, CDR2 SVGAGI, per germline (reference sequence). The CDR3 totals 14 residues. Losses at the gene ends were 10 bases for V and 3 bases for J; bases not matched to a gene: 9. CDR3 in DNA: TGTGCCACTACAAGATCTAGCGGGAGCTACGAGCAGTACTTC. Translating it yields CATTRSSGSYEQYF.

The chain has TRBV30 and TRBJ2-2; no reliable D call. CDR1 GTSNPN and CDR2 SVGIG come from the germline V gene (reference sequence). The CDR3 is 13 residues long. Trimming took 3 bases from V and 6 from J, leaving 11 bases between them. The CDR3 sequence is CAWRDPRAGELFF. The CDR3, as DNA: TGTGCCTGGAGAGATCCTCGGGCCGGGGAGCTGTTTTTT.

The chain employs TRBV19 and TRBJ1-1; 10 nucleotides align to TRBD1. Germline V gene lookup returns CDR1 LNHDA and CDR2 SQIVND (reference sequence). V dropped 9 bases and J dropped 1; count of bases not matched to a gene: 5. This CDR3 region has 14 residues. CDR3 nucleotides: TGTGCCAGCGACAGGGGGCAGGGGAACACTGAAGCTTTCTTT. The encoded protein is CASDRGQGNTEAFF.

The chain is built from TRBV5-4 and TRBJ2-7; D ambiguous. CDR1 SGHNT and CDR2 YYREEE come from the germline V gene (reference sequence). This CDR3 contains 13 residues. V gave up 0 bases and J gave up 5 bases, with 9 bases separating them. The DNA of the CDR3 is TGTGCCAGCAGCTTGGGGGCCCAGGACGAGCAGTACTTC. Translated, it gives CASSLGAQDEQYF.

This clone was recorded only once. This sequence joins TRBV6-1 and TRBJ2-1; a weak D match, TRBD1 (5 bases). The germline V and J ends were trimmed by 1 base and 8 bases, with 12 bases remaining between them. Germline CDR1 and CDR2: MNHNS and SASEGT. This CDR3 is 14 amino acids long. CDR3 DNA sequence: TGTGCCAGCAGTGAAGGGCAGGGTTGGGATGAGCAGTTCTTC. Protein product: CASSEGQGWDEQFF.

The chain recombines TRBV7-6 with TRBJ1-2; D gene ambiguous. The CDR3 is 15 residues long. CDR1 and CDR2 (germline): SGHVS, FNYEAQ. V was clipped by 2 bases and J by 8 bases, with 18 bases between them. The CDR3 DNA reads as TGTGCCAGCAGCTTACCCCTGGCTGGGCCTAGCGGCTACACCTTC. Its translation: CASSLPLAGPSGYTF.

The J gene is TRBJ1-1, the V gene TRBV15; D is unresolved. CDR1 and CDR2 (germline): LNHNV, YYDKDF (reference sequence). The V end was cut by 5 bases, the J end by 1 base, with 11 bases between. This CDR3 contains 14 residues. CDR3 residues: CATSLWRENTEAFF. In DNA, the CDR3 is TGTGCCACCAGCCTGTGGCGGGAGAACACTGAAGCTTTCTTT.

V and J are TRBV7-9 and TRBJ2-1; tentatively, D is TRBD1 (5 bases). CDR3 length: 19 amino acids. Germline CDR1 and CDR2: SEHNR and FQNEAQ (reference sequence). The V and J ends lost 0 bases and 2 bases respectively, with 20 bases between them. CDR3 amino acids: CASSLAPAGPAPPYNEQFF. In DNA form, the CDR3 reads TGTGCCAGCAGCTTAGCGCCGGCAGGGCCCGCGCCCCCCTACAATGAGCAGTTCTTC.

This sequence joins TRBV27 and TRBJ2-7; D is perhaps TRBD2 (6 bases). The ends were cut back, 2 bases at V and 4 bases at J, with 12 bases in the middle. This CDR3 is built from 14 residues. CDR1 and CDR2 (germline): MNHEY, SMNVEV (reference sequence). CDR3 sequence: CASSLQGRGYEQYF. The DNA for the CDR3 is TGTGCCAGCAGTTTACAGGGCCGGGGGTACGAGCAGTACTTC.

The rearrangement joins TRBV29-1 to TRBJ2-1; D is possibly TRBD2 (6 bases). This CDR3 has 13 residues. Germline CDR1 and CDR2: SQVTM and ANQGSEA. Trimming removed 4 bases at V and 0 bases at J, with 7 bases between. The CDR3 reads CSVAGSSYNEQFF. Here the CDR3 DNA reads TGCAGCGTTGCCGGGAGCTCCTACAATGAGCAGTTCTTC.

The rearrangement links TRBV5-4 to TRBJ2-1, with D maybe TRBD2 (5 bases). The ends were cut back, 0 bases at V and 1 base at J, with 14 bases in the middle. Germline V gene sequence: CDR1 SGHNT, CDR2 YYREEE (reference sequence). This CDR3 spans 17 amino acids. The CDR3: CASSLGGPRGSYNEQFF. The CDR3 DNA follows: TGTGCCAGCAGCTTGGGTGGCCCCAGAGGGTCCTACAATGAGCAGTTCTTC.

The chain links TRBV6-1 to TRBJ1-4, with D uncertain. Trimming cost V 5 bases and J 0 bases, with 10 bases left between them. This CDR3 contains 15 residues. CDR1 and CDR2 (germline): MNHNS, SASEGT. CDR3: CASSILRTTNEKLFF. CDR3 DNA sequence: TGTGCCAGCAGTATCCTACGAACAACTAATGAAAAACTGTTTTTT.

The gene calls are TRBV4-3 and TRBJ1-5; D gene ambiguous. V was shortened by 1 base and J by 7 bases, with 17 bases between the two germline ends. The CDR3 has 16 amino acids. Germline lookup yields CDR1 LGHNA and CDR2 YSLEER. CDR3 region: CASSQGEDVGRQPQHF. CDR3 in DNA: TGCGCCAGCAGCCAAGGGGAGGACGTAGGCCGGCAGCCCCAGCATTTT.

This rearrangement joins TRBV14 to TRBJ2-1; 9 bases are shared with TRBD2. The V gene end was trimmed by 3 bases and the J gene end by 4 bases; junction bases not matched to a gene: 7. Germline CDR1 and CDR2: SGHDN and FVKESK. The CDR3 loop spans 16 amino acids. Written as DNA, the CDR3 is TGTGCCAGCAGCCAGTTTGGCGGGGGGGGATACAATGAGCAGTTCTTC. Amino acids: CASSQFGGGGYNEQFF.

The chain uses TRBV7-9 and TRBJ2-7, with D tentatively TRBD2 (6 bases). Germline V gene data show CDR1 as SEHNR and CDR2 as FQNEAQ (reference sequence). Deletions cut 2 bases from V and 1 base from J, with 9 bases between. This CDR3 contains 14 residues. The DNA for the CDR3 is TGTGCCAGCAGCTTACAGGGAGGATCCTACGAGCAGTACTTC. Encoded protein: CASSLQGGSYEQYF.

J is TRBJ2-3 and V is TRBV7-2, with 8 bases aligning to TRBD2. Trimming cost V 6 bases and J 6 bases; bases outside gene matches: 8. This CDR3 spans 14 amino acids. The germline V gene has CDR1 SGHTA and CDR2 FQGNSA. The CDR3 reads CASRSGLAGDTQYF. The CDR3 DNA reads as TGTGCCAGCAGGTCTGGACTAGCCGGGGATACGCAGTATTTT.

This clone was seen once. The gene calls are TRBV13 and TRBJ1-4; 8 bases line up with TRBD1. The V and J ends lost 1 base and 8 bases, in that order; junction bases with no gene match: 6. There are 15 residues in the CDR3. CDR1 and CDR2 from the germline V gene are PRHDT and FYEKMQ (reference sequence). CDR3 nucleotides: TGTGCCAGCAGCTTAGTTGGACAGGGAAGCGAAAAACTGTTTTTT. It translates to CASSLVGQGSEKLFF.

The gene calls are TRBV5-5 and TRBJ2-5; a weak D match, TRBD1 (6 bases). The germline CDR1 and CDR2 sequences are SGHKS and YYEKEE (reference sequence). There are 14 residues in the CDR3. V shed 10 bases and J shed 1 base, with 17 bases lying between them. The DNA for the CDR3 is TGTGCCTCAAGGTCACAGGGCATCCAAGAGACCCAGTACTTC. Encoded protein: CASRSQGIQETQYF.

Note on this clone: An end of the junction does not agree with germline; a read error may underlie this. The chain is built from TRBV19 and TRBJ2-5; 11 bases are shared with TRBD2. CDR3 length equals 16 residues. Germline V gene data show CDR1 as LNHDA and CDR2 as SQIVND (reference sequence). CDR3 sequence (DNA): TGTGCCAGCAGTAAACTAGCGGGAGCACTTTCAGAGACCCAGTACTTC. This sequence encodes CASSKLAGALSETQYF.

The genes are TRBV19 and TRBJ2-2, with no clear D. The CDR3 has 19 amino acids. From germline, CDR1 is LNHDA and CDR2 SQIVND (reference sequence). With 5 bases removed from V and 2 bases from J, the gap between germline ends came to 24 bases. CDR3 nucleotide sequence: TGTGCCAGTAGTCCCCGGATCTTTTCGCGACAAGACAACACCGGGGAGCTGTTTTTT. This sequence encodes CASSPRIFSRQDNTGELFF.